This entry lists 24 T cell receptor beta chains sequenced from one sample in a study of cytomegalovirus exposure and HLA in healthy donors. A multiplex PCR was run with 60 Vbeta primers and 13 Jbeta primers. Some clones are missing from TCRdb's copy, which holds only in-frame ones; the method was immunoSEQ multiplex PCR. The repertoire has some 200,000 clones, 70% to 80% of them found once; the top ten carry roughly 2.5%. Sequenced sample: PBMCs. The receptors shown here come from a woman aged 55 to 70 in good health and CMV-seropositive.

This clone was picked up a small number of times. The CDR3 nucleotides are TGTGCCAGCAGCCAAGGGGGAGGGTGGGGTGAAGCTTTCTTT. This encodes CASSQGGGWGEAFF. The V gene is TRBV4-2, the J gene TRBJ1-1; D is uncertain. CDR3 length: 14 residues. The ends were cut back, 1 base at V and 7 bases at J, with 13 bases in the middle. The germline CDR1 and CDR2 sequences are LGHNA and YNFKEQ.

The gene calls are TRBV14 and TRBJ1-1, with D tentatively TRBD1 (5 bases). CDR1 and CDR2 from the germline V gene are SGHDN and FVKESK. The CDR3 contains 15 residues. V was cut by 1 base and J by 1 base, with 10 bases left in between. The CDR3 nucleotides are TGTGCCAGCAGCCAAGGATGGGGCGGGAACACTGAAGCTTTCTTT. This gives the protein CASSQGWGGNTEAFF.

This chain joins TRBV5-1 and TRBJ2-3, with TRBD2 as a possible D gene (5 bases). This CDR3 region has 15 residues. The germline gives CDR1 SGHRS, CDR2 YFSETQ. The V end was cut by 0 bases, the J end by 0 bases, with 8 bases between. Here the CDR3 reads CASSLVGVSTDTQYF. DNA for the CDR3: TGCGCCAGCAGCTTGGTGGGAGTTAGCACAGATACGCAGTATTTT.

The table lists this clone with a few counts. V is TRBV9 and J is TRBJ2-3; the D gene is possibly TRBD2 (6 bases). Germline V gene sequence: CDR1 SGDLS, CDR2 YYNGEE. Deletions cut 4 bases from V and 1 base from J, with 10 bases between. CDR3 size: 14 residues. CDR3 nucleotides: TGTGCCAGCAGCCTACAGCGGGGCACAGATACGCAGTATTTT. Protein sequence: CASSLQRGTDTQYF. Based on the CDR3 plus reference TRBV9 and TRBJ2-3, the full variable domain is DSGVTQTPKHLITATGQRVTLRCSPRSGDLSVYWYQQSLDQGLQFLIQYYNGEERAKGNILERFSAQQFPDLHSELNLSSLELGDSALYFCASSLQRGTDTQYFGPGTRLTVL.

In DNA form, the CDR3 reads TGTGCCAGCAGCTTAAGTCCCCGGCAGGGTTATGGCTACACCTTC. As protein: CASSLSPRQGYGYTF. The chain links TRBV7-8 to TRBJ1-2; TRBD1 is a possible D gene (5 bases). Germline values: CDR1 SGHVS, CDR2 FQNEAQ. CDR3 length: 15 amino acids. Trimming took off 2 bases at V and 5 bases at J, with 15 bases between the two ends. The entire variable domain, with the rest obtained from reference TRBV7-8 and TRBJ1-2, is as follows: GAGVSQSPRYKVAKRGQDVALRCDPISGHVSLFWYQQALGQGPEFLTYFQNEAQLDKSGLPSDRFFAERPEGSVSTLKIQRTQQEDSAVYLCASSLSPRQGYGYTFGSGTRLTVV.

The gene calls are TRBV18 and TRBJ2-7; the match to TRBD2 covers 14 bases. This CDR3 region has 16 residues. The J segment lost 5 bases and the V segment lost 1 base, leaving 4 bases of the junction unmatched. CDR1 and CDR2 (germline): KGHSH, LQKENI. Written as DNA, the CDR3 is TGTGCCAGCTCACCACAGGGGACTAGCGGGAGTCACGAGCAGTACTTC. It is translated as CASSPQGTSGSHEQYF.

The chain recombines TRBV7-3 with TRBJ1-1, with D possibly TRBD1 on 6 matching bases. The germline V and J ends were trimmed by 5 bases and 2 bases, with 9 bases remaining between them. CDR1 SGHTA and CDR2 FQGTGA come from the germline V gene. CDR3 length equals 13 residues. CDR3 loop: CASSPGTNTEAFF. The DNA of the CDR3 is TGTGCCAGCAGCCCCGGGACAAACACTGAAGCTTTCTTT.

The chain combines TRBV9 with TRBJ1-1; TRBD1 agrees at 9 bases. This CDR3 region has 18 residues. Per germline, CDR1 SGDLS and CDR2 YYNGEE. V lost 3 bases and J lost 4; bases outside the gene matches: 16. CDR3 DNA sequence: TGTGCCAGCAGCGCAGGGACCGGGACAGGGTTGTTGGGCACTGAAGCTTTCTTT. Translating gives CASSAGTGTGLLGTEAFF.

The chain recombines TRBV2 with TRBJ2-7; 7 bases are shared with TRBD1. The CDR3 consists of 14 residues. Germline CDR1 is SNHLY and CDR2 is FYNNEI. J was trimmed by 3 bases and V by 6 bases; bases with no gene match: 8. The CDR3 sequence: CASRTTGQSYEQYF. The CDR3 DNA reads as TGTGCCAGCAGGACTACGGGACAGAGCTACGAGCAGTACTTC.

This chain joins TRBV11-2 and TRBJ1-1; D not certain. This CDR3 region has 12 residues. The V end was cut by 3 bases, the J end by 7 bases, with 9 bases between. Per the germline V gene, CDR1 is SGHAT and CDR2 is FQNNGV. In DNA, the CDR3 is TGTGCCAGCAGCTTCACGGTGAGTGAAGCTTTCTTT. Its protein is CASSFTVSEAFF.

This clone occurred a few times. The rearrangement uses TRBV7-8 and TRBJ1-1; D remains ambiguous. V gave up 1 base and J gave up 1 base, with 4 bases separating them. Germline V gene sequence: CDR1 SGHVS, CDR2 FQNEAQ. The CDR3 has 13 amino acids. Here the CDR3 DNA reads TGTGCCAGCAGCTTAGTCGGGAACACTGAAGCTTTCTTT. Its protein is CASSLVGNTEAFF.

The V and J genes are TRBV30 and TRBJ2-1; the D gene is possibly TRBD1 (5 bases). The CDR3 sequence is 11 residues long. The V end lost 3 bases, the J end lost 8 bases, and 8 bases lay between the germline ends. CDR1 and CDR2 from the germline V gene are GTSNPN and SVGIG (reference sequence). CDR3 amino acids: CAWSTGYEQFF. CDR3 coding DNA: TGTGCCTGGAGCACAGGATATGAGCAGTTCTTC.

The sample holds one count of this clone. This chain links TRBV19 with TRBJ1-1, with 9 nucleotides matching TRBD1. The CDR3 is made up of 14 amino acids. Germline assignment: CDR1 LNHDA and CDR2 SQIVND (reference sequence). The ends lost 10 bases at V and 0 bases at J; junction bases unmatched: 6. The CDR3 sequence: CATRQGVLNTEAFF. The CDR3 DNA reads TGTGCCACTAGACAGGGGGTCTTGAACACTGAAGCTTTCTTT.

The gene calls are TRBV7-7 and TRBJ2-1; 9 nucleotides line up with TRBD2. The CDR3 runs to 16 residues. Germline trimming cut 4 bases from V and 8 bases from J; bases unmatched to any gene: 12. The germline V gene encodes CDR1 SSHAT and CDR2 FNYEAQ (reference sequence). CDR3 protein: CASSSGLGLAPDEQFF. The CDR3 coding sequence is TGTGCCAGCAGCTCCGGGCTGGGACTAGCCCCCGATGAGCAGTTCTTC.

The J gene is TRBJ1-1, the V gene TRBV13; no clear D gene. Trimming pared 0 bases from V and 4 bases from J, leaving 9 bases between. Germline CDR1 and CDR2: PRHDT and FYEKMQ (reference sequence). The length of the CDR3 is 14 residues. The CDR3 DNA reads TGTGCCAGCAGCTTAGGAGCGGGGTTCACTGAAGCTTTCTTT. As protein: CASSLGAGFTEAFF. The complete variable domain, with remaining parts taken from reference TRBV13 and TRBJ1-1, reads AAGVIQSPRHLIKEKRETATLKCYPIPRHDTVYWYQQGPGQDPQFLISFYEKMQSDKGSIPDRFSAQQFSDYHSELNMSSLELGDSALYFCASSLGAGFTEAFFGQGTRLTVV.

This sequence joins TRBV7-2 and TRBJ2-1; D gene unclear. Germline loops: CDR1 SGHTA, CDR2 FQGNSA. The V and J ends lost 2 bases and 7 bases respectively, with 6 bases between them. The CDR3 has 12 amino acids. In DNA form, the CDR3 reads TGTGCCAGCAGCTTAATGAGGAATGAGCAGTTCTTC. This gives the protein CASSLMRNEQFF.

The V call is TRBV4-1, the J call TRBJ2-7, with D unclear. CDR1 MGHRA and CDR2 YSYEKL come from the germline V gene. The CDR3 runs 16 residues. The ends were cut back, 0 bases at V and 2 bases at J, with 14 bases in the middle. The CDR3 bases are TGCGCCAGCAGCCAAGACCCCAAGCCAGGCACCTACGAGCAGTACTTC. Residues: CASSQDPKPGTYEQYF.

The chain links TRBV7-2 to TRBJ1-2; the match to TRBD1 covers 8 bases. Trimming cost V 5 bases and J 8 bases; bases outside gene matches: 7. The CDR3 consists of 13 residues. The V gene's germline CDR1 is SGHTA and CDR2 FQGNSA. CDR3 sequence (DNA): TGTGCCAGCAGCCTGCAGGGGGCGCGGGGCTACACCTTC. Its protein product is CASSLQGARGYTF.

This chain connects TRBV5-1 to TRBJ2-1; weak D call: TRBD2 (6 bases). V lost 4 bases and J 4 bases, leaving 15 bases between the germline ends. This CDR3 spans 15 amino acids. Germline lookup yields CDR1 SGHRS and CDR2 YFSETQ. In DNA, the CDR3 is TGCGCCAGCAGCCTCGCGGTGGGGACTTACAATGAGCAGTTCTTC. Translating it yields CASSLAVGTYNEQFF.

This clone was counted only a few times. The V and J genes are TRBV28 and TRBJ1-1, with D possibly TRBD1 on 6 matching bases. The germline V gene has CDR1 MDHEN and CDR2 SYDVKM. V lost 6 bases and J 11 bases, leaving 25 bases between the germline ends. This CDR3 region has 15 residues. The CDR3 protein is CASSPSLGDIRIAFF. CDR3 DNA sequence: TGTGCCAGCAGCCCCTCTCTAGGGGACATTAGGATCGCTTTCTTT.

The rearrangement links TRBV29-1 to TRBJ1-1; 7 bases are shared with TRBD1. Germline V gene sequence: CDR1 SQVTM, CDR2 ANQGSEA. This CDR3 has 12 amino acids. DNA for the CDR3: TGCATCACACAGGGGATGAACACTGAAGCTTTCTTT. Its translation: CITQGMNTEAFF.

This chain links TRBV30 with TRBJ1-2; D gene unclear. The ends were cut back, 2 bases at V and 4 bases at J, with 11 bases in the middle. The CDR3 consists of 13 residues. Germline V gene data show CDR1 as GTSNPN and CDR2 as SVGIG (reference sequence). The CDR3 DNA follows: TGTGCCTGGAGTCCCCAGTTAGCCTATGGCTACACCTTC. Amino acids: CAWSPQLAYGYTF.

The rearrangement links TRBV10-3 to TRBJ1-1; 12 positions match TRBD1. The length of the CDR3 is 17 residues. With 4 bases clipped from V and 5 bases from J, the junction kept 11 bases outside the gene matches. The germline V gene encodes CDR1 ENHRY and CDR2 SYGVKD. This CDR3 reads CAISGLTGTGGKTEAFF. The CDR3 DNA reads TGTGCCATCAGTGGCCTAACCGGGACAGGGGGCAAGACTGAAGCTTTCTTT.

This clone was observed a single time. The chain couples TRBV5-1 to TRBJ1-1, with 8 bases identical to TRBD1. This CDR3 has 15 amino acids. The germline CDR1 and CDR2 sequences are SGHRS and YFSETQ. The V and J ends lost 6 bases and 1 base, in that order; junction bases with no gene match: 8. DNA for the CDR3: TGCGCCAGCATGGCAGGGGGCACCTCGAACACTGAAGCTTTCTTT. It yields the protein CASMAGGTSNTEAFF.